Listed below are T cell receptor beta chains from one sample, sequenced in a study of blood T cell repertoires in COVID-19. Libraries were prepared by immunoSEQ multiplex PCR; TCRdb keeps only in-frame clonotypes and omits some of them. The sample has tens of thousands of clones, 70% to 90% seen once; the top ten hold roughly 11%. The sequencing sample was made of peripheral blood. These TCRs come from a human donor in a cohort sampled during active COVID-19. CDR3s include the opening cysteine and the closing phenylalanine or tryptophan. D genes are given only for firm matches. Size is omitted from some rows. Given values are once, few, many or a class for expanded clones.

v_call: TRBV27; d_call: TRBD2; clone_size: NA; j_call: TRBJ2-7; cdr3_length: 17; cdr3_aa: CASSLLLAGGRGYEQYF; cdr3_nt: TGTGCCAGCAGTTTATTACTAGCGGGGGGGCGGGGCTACGAGCAGTACTTC
v_call: TRBV2; d_call: TRBD2; clone_size: NA; j_call: TRBJ2-1; cdr3_length: 15; cdr3_aa: CASRGLAGGYNEQFF; cdr3_nt: TGTGCCAGCAGGGGACTAGCGGGAGGATACAATGAGCAGTTCTTC
v_call: TRBV6-5; d_call: TRBD2; clone_size: NA; j_call: TRBJ2-2; cdr3_length: 15; cdr3_aa: CASSYTGRATGELFF; cdr3_nt: TGTGCCAGCAGTTATACCGGGAGGGCCACCGGGGAGCTGTTTTTT
v_call: TRBV20-1; d_call: NA; clone_size: NA; j_call: TRBJ1-1; cdr3_length: 11; cdr3_aa: CSGLSNTEAFF; cdr3_nt: TGCAGTGGTCTCAGTAACACTGAAGCTTTCTTT
v_call: TRBV5-6; d_call: NA; clone_size: NA; j_call: TRBJ2-7; cdr3_length: 12; cdr3_aa: CASSLDRGIEYF; cdr3_nt: TGTGCCAGCAGCTTGGACAGAGGGATCGAGTACTTC
v_call: TRBV27; d_call: NA; clone_size: NA; j_call: TRBJ2-7; cdr3_length: 13; cdr3_aa: CASSSRPFYEQYF; cdr3_nt: TGTGCCAGCAGTTCCCGTCCCTTCTACGAGCAGTACTTC
v_call: TRBV19; d_call: TRBD1; clone_size: NA; j_call: TRBJ2-1; cdr3_length: 14; cdr3_aa: CASSARQGANEQFF; cdr3_nt: TGTGCCAGTAGTGCGCGACAGGGGGCAAATGAGCAGTTCTTC
v_call: TRBV7-9; d_call: TRBD1; clone_size: NA; j_call: TRBJ1-1; cdr3_length: 15; cdr3_aa: CASSRQGSGNTEAFF; cdr3_nt: TGTGCCAGCAGCCGACAGGGTTCGGGGAACACTGAAGCTTTCTTT
v_call: TRBV19; d_call: TRBD1; clone_size: NA; j_call: TRBJ1-2; cdr3_length: 15; cdr3_aa: CASSIMVQDRAGYTF; cdr3_nt: TGTGCCAGTAGTATAATGGTCCAAGACAGGGCGGGCTACACCTTC
v_call: TRBV6-2/TRBV6-3; d_call: NA; clone_size: NA; j_call: TRBJ1-1; cdr3_length: 16; cdr3_aa: CASSLVTLAGGTEAFF; cdr3_nt: TGTGCCAGCAGTTTAGTGACACTAGCTGGTGGCACTGAAGCTTTCTTT
v_call: TRBV2; d_call: NA; clone_size: NA; j_call: TRBJ1-1; cdr3_length: 15; cdr3_aa: CASSELRVKNTEAFF; cdr3_nt: TGTGCCAGCAGTGAATTACGGGTTAAGAACACTGAAGCTTTCTTT
v_call: TRBV7-9; d_call: NA; clone_size: NA; j_call: TRBJ2-3; cdr3_length: 15; cdr3_aa: CASSTRDLRPDTQYF; cdr3_nt: TGTGCCAGCAGCACACGGGACTTGAGACCAGATACGCAGTATTTT
v_call: TRBV6-6; d_call: TRBD2; clone_size: NA; j_call: TRBJ2-3; cdr3_length: 16; cdr3_aa: CASSSISGGATDTQYF; cdr3_nt: TGTGCCAGCAGTTCCATTAGCGGGGGGGCCACAGATACGCAGTATTTT
v_call: TRBV28; d_call: TRBD1; clone_size: once; j_call: TRBJ2-7; cdr3_length: 14; cdr3_aa: CASSWLDRSYEQYF; cdr3_nt: TGTGCCAGCAGTTGGCTGGACAGGAGCTACGAGCAGTACTTC
v_call: TRBV5-4; d_call: TRBD2; clone_size: once; j_call: TRBJ2-2; cdr3_length: 17; cdr3_aa: CASSPGLSGSGTGELFF; cdr3_nt: TGTGCCAGCAGCCCTGGACTTAGCGGGAGTGGGACCGGGGAGCTGTTTTTT
v_call: TRBV6-6; d_call: TRBD1; clone_size: NA; j_call: TRBJ2-1; cdr3_length: 15; cdr3_aa: CASSYDPGGHNEQFF; cdr3_nt: TGTGCCAGCAGTTACGACCCAGGGGGCCACAATGAGCAGTTCTTC
v_call: TRBV7-2; d_call: TRBD1; clone_size: NA; j_call: TRBJ1-4; cdr3_length: 15; cdr3_aa: CASSLPPGQDEKLFF; cdr3_nt: TGTGCCAGCAGCTTACCCCCGGGACAGGATGAAAAACTGTTTTTT
v_call: TRBV19; d_call: TRBD1; clone_size: once; j_call: TRBJ1-2; cdr3_length: 14; cdr3_aa: CASSPGGQGGGYTF; cdr3_nt: TGTGCCAGTAGTCCCGGGGGACAGGGTGGCGGCTACACCTTC
v_call: TRBV7-3; d_call: TRBD1; clone_size: NA; j_call: TRBJ1-1; cdr3_length: 14; cdr3_aa: CASSPGQGVTEAFF; cdr3_nt: TGTGCCAGCAGCCCGGGACAGGGGGTCACTGAAGCTTTCTTT
v_call: TRBV3-1/TRBV3-2; d_call: TRBD2; clone_size: NA; j_call: TRBJ2-3; cdr3_length: 18; cdr3_aa: CASSHSLGSGIGTDTQYF; cdr3_nt: TGTGCCAGCAGCCACAGTTTAGGTAGCGGGATCGGCACAGATACGCAGTATTTT
v_call: TRBV4-1; d_call: NA; clone_size: NA; j_call: TRBJ2-7; cdr3_length: 15; cdr3_aa: CASSPQVLNPYEQYF; cdr3_nt: TGCGCCAGCAGCCCCCAGGTCCTAAATCCCTACGAGCAGTACTTC
v_call: TRBV5-5; d_call: TRBD1; clone_size: NA; j_call: TRBJ1-1; cdr3_length: 15; cdr3_aa: CASSRDGTGNTEAFF; cdr3_nt: TGTGCCAGCAGCCGGGACGGGACAGGGAACACTGAAGCTTTCTTT
v_call: TRBV5-4; d_call: NA; clone_size: NA; j_call: TRBJ2-5; cdr3_length: 15; cdr3_aa: CASSFGGSTQETQYF; cdr3_nt: TGTGCCAGCAGCTTTGGGGGGAGCACACAAGAGACCCAGTACTTC
v_call: TRBV11-3; d_call: NA; clone_size: NA; j_call: TRBJ2-5; cdr3_length: 15; cdr3_aa: CASSLGVGGEETQYF; cdr3_nt: TGTGCCAGCAGCTTAGGAGTTGGAGGGGAAGAGACCCAGTACTTC
v_call: TRBV6-4; d_call: TRBD2; clone_size: NA; j_call: TRBJ2-1; cdr3_length: 19; cdr3_aa: CASSASHPTRGEDNNEQFF; cdr3_nt: TGTGCCAGCAGTGCTTCTCATCCCACCCGGGGGGAGGACAACAATGAGCAGTTCTTC